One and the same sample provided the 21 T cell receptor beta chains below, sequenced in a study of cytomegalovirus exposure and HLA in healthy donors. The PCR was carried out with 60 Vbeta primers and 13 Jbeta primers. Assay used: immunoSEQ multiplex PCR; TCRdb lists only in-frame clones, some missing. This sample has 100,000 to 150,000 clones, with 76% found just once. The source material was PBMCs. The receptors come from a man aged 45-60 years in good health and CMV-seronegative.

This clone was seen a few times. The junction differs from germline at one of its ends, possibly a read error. In DNA form, the CDR3 reads TGTTCCAGCAGCTTAACAGGGGACCTGGCGTATGGCTACACCTTC. The encoded protein is CSSSLTGDLAYGYTF. This chain connects TRBV7-9 to TRBJ1-2; 7 bases are shared with TRBD1. This CDR3 has 15 amino acids. CDR1 and CDR2 (germline): SEHNR, FQNEAQ (reference sequence).

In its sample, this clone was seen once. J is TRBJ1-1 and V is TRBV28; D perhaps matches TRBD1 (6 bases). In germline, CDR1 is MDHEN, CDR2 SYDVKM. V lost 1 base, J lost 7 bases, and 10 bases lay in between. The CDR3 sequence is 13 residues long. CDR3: CASSLLQGCEAFF. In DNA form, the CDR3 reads TGTGCCAGCAGTTTATTACAGGGCTGTGAAGCTTTCTTT.

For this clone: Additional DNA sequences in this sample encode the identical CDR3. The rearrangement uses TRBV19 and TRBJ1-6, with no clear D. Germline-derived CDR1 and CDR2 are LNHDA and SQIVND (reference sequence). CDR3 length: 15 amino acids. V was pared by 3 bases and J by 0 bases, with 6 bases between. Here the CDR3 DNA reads TGTGCCAGTAGTATCTCGAGCTCCTATAATTCACCCCTCCACTTT. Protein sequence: CASSISSSYNSPLHF. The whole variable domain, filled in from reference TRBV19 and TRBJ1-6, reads DGGITQSPKYLFRKEGQNVTLSCEQNLNHDAMYWYRQDPGQGLRLIYYSQIVNDFQKGDIAEGYSVSREKKESFPLTVTSAQKNPTAFYLCASSISSSYNSPLHFGNGTRLTVT.

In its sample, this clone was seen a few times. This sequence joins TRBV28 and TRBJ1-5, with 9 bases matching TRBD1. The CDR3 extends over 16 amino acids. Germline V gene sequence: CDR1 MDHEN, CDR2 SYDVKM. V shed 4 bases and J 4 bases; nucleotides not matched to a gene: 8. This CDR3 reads CASSSGNRGPNQPQHF. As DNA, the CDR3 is TGTGCCAGCAGTTCAGGGAACAGGGGGCCGAATCAGCCCCAGCATTTT.

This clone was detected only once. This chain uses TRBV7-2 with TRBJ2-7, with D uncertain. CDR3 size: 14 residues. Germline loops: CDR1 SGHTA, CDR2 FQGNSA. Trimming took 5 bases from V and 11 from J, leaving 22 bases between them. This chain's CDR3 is CASSRLTAGFKKYF. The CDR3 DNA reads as TGTGCCAGCAGCCGGCTTACAGCCGGTTTCAAGAAGTACTTC.

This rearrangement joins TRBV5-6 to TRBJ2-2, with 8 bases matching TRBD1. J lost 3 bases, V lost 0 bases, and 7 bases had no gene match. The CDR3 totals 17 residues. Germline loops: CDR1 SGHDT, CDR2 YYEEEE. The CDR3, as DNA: TGTGCCAGCAGCTTGGCCGCCAGGGGGCCGGACACCGGGGAGCTGTTTTTT. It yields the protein CASSLAARGPDTGELFF.

For the CDR3, the DNA is TGCGCCAGCAGTCCGGGACAGGCCTCCTACAATGAGCAGTTCTTC. Protein product: CASSPGQASYNEQFF. This chain uses TRBV5-1 with TRBJ2-1; 8 positions agree with TRBD1. This CDR3 has 15 amino acids. V dropped 5 bases and J dropped 0; count of bases not matched to a gene: 4. CDR1 SGHRS and CDR2 YFSETQ come from the germline V gene.

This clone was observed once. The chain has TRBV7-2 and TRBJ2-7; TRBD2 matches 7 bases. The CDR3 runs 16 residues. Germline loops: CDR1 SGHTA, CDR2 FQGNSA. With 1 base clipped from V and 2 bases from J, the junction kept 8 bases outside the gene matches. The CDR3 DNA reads TGTGCCAGCAGCTTAGACGGTTGGGAGGGAGCCTACGAGCAGTACGTC. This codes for CASSLDGWEGAYEQYV.

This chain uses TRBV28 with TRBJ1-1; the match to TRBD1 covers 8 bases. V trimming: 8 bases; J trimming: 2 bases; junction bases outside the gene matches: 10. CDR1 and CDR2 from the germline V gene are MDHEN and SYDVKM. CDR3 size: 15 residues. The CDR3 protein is CASEPTGGSNTEAFF. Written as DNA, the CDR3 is TGTGCCAGCGAACCCACAGGGGGTTCTAACACTGAAGCTTTCTTT.

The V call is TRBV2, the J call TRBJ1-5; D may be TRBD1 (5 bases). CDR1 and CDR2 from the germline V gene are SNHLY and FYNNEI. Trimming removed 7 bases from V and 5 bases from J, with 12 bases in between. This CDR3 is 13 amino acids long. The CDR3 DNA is TGTGCCAGCATCCAGGGTAGGGATCAGCCCCAGCATTTT. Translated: CASIQGRDQPQHF.

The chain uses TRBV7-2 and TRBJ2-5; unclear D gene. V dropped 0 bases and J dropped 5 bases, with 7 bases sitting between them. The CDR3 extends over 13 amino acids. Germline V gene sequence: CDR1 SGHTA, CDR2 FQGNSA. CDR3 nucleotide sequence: TGTGCCAGCAGCTTAGCGCCGCGGGAGACCCAGTACTTC. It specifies CASSLAPRETQYF. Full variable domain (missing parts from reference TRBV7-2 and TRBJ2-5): GAGVSQSPSNKVTEKGKDVELRCDPISGHTALYWYRQSLGQGLEFLIYFQGNSAPDKSGLPSDRFSAERTGGSVSTLTIQRTQQEDSAVYLCASSLAPRETQYFGPGTRLLVL.

This CDR3 reads CASSPSPGRGSYTF. The CDR3 nucleotides are TGTGCCAGCTCACCAAGCCCGGGGCGGGGAAGCTACACCTTC. The gene calls are TRBV18 and TRBJ1-2, with D perhaps TRBD1 (5 bases). The germline V and J ends were trimmed by 2 bases and 9 bases, with 16 bases remaining between them. Per the germline V gene, CDR1 is KGHSH and CDR2 is LQKENI. The CDR3 spans 14 residues.

The CDR3 reads CASSSFKGLAGMTDTQYF. The CDR3 DNA sequence: TGTGCCAGCAGCTCTTTTAAGGGACTAGCGGGTATGACAGATACGCAGTATTTT. The V gene is TRBV9, the J gene TRBJ2-3; 12 bases are a match to TRBD2. The CDR3 is 18 amino acids. CDR1 is SGDLS, CDR2 YYNGEE, per germline. V shed 4 bases and J 3 bases; nucleotides not matched to a gene: 12.

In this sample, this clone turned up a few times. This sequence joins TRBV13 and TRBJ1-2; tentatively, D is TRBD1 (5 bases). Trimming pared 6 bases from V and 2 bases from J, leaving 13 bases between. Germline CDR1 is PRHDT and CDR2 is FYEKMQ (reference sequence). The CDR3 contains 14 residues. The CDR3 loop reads CASRTATQNYGYTF. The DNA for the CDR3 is TGTGCCAGCAGGACAGCAACACAAAACTATGGCTACACCTTC.

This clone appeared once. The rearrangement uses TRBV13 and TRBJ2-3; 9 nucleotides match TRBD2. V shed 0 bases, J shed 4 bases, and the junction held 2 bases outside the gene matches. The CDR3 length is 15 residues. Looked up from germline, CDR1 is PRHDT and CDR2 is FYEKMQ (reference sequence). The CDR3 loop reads CASSLGGLAADTQYF. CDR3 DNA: TGTGCCAGCAGCTTAGGGGGACTAGCTGCAGATACGCAGTATTTT.

The CDR3, as DNA: TGTGCCAGCCTAGGCCCCGACAGGGGGCAAGAGACCCAGTACTTC. It is translated as CASLGPDRGQETQYF. The rearrangement uses TRBV6-1 and TRBJ2-5; 9 bases match TRBD1. The CDR3 is 15 amino acids. J lost 2 bases, V lost 8 bases, and 9 bases had no gene match. The germline V gene encodes CDR1 MNHNS and CDR2 SASEGT.

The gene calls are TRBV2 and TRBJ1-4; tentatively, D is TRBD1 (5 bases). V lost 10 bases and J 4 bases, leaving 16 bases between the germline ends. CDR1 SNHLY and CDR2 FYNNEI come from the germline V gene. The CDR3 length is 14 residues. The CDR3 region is CATNGGRGNEKLFF. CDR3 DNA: TGTGCCACCAACGGGGGGAGGGGTAATGAAAAACTGTTTTTT.

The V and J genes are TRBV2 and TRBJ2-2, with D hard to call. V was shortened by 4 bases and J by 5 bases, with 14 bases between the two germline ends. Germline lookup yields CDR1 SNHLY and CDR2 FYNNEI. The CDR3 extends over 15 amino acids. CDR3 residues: CASSALKRSTGELFF. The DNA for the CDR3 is TGTGCCAGCAGTGCCCTAAAGCGATCGACCGGGGAGCTGTTTTTT.

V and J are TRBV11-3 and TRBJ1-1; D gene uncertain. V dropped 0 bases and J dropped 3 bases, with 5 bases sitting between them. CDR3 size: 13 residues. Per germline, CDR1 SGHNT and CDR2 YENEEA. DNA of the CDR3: TGTGCCAGCAGCTTAGAATATGACACTGAAGCTTTCTTT. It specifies CASSLEYDTEAFF.

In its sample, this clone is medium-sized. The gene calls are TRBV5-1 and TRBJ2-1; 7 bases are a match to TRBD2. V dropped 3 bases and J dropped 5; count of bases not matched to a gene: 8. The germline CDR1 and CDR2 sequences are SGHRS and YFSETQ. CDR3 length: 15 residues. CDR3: CASSSTPAGDNEQFF. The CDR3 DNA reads TGCGCCAGCAGCTCCACCCCTGCGGGGGACAATGAGCAGTTCTTC.

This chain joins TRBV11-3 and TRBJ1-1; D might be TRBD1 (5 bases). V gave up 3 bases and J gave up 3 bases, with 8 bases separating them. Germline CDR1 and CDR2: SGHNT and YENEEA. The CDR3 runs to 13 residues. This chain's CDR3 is CASSLDTHTEAFF. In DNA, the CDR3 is TGTGCCAGCAGCTTGGACACCCACACTGAAGCTTTCTTT. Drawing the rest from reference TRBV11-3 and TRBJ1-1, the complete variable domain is EAGVVQSPRYKIIEKKQPVAFWCNPISGHNTLYWYLQNLGQGPELLIRYENEEAVDDSQLPKDRFSAERLKGVDSTLKIQPAELGDSAVYLCASSLDTHTEAFFGQGTRLTVV.